A selection of T cell receptor beta chains follows, all from one sample in a study of post-analysis software for immune sequencing data. TCRdb re-called the PCR reads with MiXCR, one entry per CDR3 protein. The repertoire holds a few hundred thousand distinct CDR3 sequences, approximately 38% seen once, with approximately 7.7% in the top ten. The sample consisted of blood. The receptors shown here come from a girl aged 2 to 9 with multiple sclerosis. Each CDR3 is given with its conserved first and last residue. The order of the fields is CDR3 DNA, CDR3 protein, clone size, CDR3 length, J gene, V gene, D gene. A D gene is named only where the DNA matches it firmly. Clone size is shown for a subset of rows, as once, few, many or a class of expanded clone.

DNA: TGTGCCAGCAGCCGTTACAGGGGGCAAGACGAGCAGTACTTC; CDR3: CASSRYRGQDEQYF; size: NA; length: 14; J: TRBJ2-7; V: TRBV14; D: TRBD1
DNA: TGCGCCAGCAGCTTGGGGGGAAGAGACTATGGCTACACCTTC; CDR3: CASSLGGRDYGYTF; size: few; length: 14; J: TRBJ1-2; V: TRBV5-1; D: NA
DNA: TGTGCCAGCAGCGTAGTTACGAGTTCCGAGCAGTACTTC; CDR3: CASSVVTSSEQYF; size: few; length: 13; J: TRBJ2-7; V: TRBV9; D: NA
DNA: TGCGCCAGCAGCCAAGAACCGACAGGGGCCCAAGAGACCCAGTACTTC; CDR3: CASSQEPTGAQETQYF; size: few; length: 16; J: TRBJ2-5; V: TRBV4-1; D: TRBD1
DNA: TGTGCCAGCAGCTTAGCGCGGGGACAGGGGGCCTCCTACGAGCAGTACTTC; CDR3: CASSLARGQGASYEQYF; size: NA; length: 17; J: TRBJ2-7; V: TRBV7-9; D: TRBD1
DNA: TGCGCCAGCAGCTTATTTGGGTCCGGGACAGGGCTGAGGGGCTACACCTTC; CDR3: CASSLFGSGTGLRGYTF; size: NA; length: 17; J: TRBJ1-2; V: TRBV4-3; D: TRBD1
DNA: TGTGCCAGCAGCATCAGGGGGCGATGGCAGCCCCAGCATTTT; CDR3: CASSIRGRWQPQHF; size: NA; length: 14; J: TRBJ1-5; V: TRBV7-2; D: TRBD1
DNA: TGCAGTGCCATCGGGGAAGAGGCCAAAAACATTCAGTACTTC; CDR3: CSAIGEEAKNIQYF; size: NA; length: 14; J: TRBJ2-4; V: TRBV20-1; D: NA
DNA: TGTGCCATCGGTACGGGGGGGATATACGAGCAGTACTTC; CDR3: CAIGTGGIYEQYF; size: NA; length: 13; J: TRBJ2-7; V: TRBV10-3; D: TRBD2
DNA: TGCGCCAGCAGCCAAGATCTGATATTCTCCTACAATGAGCAGTTCTTC; CDR3: CASSQDLIFSYNEQFF; size: NA; length: 16; J: TRBJ2-1; V: TRBV4-3; D: NA
DNA: TGCGCCAGCAGCCAGTCGAGGGACTGGGATGAAAAACTGTTTTTT; CDR3: CASSQSRDWDEKLFF; size: NA; length: 15; J: TRBJ1-4; V: TRBV4-3; D: NA
DNA: TGCGCCAGCAGCCAAGATCCCCTTGGGAGGGCGGATGAGCAGTTCTTC; CDR3: CASSQDPLGRADEQFF; size: NA; length: 16; J: TRBJ2-1; V: TRBV4-1; D: TRBD2
DNA: TGCAGCGTTACCTCACAGGCGGTGAACACTGAAGCTTTCTTT; CDR3: CSVTSQAVNTEAFF; size: NA; length: 14; J: TRBJ1-1; V: TRBV29-1; D: NA
DNA: TGTGCCAGCAGTTACGGGCAGCACACTGAAGCTTTCTTT; CDR3: CASSYGQHTEAFF; size: few; length: 13; J: TRBJ1-1; V: TRBV6-6; D: NA
DNA: TGTGCCAGCGGGATTGGGACCAAGAGCAATGAGCAGTTCTTC; CDR3: CASGIGTKSNEQFF; size: few; length: 14; J: TRBJ2-1; V: TRBV6-6; D: NA
DNA: TGCGCCAGCAGCCACCCGGAAGGGGGTGGCTACACCTTC; CDR3: CASSHPEGGGYTF; size: NA; length: 13; J: TRBJ1-2; V: TRBV5-1; D: NA
DNA: TGCAGTGCTAGAGATTCTCGGACTAGCGGAATTCCAAGAGAGACCCAGTACTTC; CDR3: CSARDSRTSGIPRETQYF; size: few; length: 18; J: TRBJ2-5; V: TRBV20-1; D: TRBD2
DNA: TGTGCCAGCAGCCAAGAAGGCGAAGCTGGCTACACCTTC; CDR3: CASSQEGEAGYTF; size: NA; length: 13; J: TRBJ1-2; V: TRBV3-1; D: NA
DNA: TGCGCCAGCAGCCCCGGACAGGGGGAAGTGGGGGGCTACACCTTC; CDR3: CASSPGQGEVGGYTF; size: NA; length: 15; J: TRBJ1-2; V: TRBV5-1; D: TRBD1
DNA: TGTGCCAGCAGCCCCCGGGACAGCCTCTACGAGCAGTACTTC; CDR3: CASSPRDSLYEQYF; size: NA; length: 14; J: TRBJ2-7; V: TRBV7-2; D: TRBD1
DNA: TGTGCCAGCAGCCAAGATAAGGGCCGAATTCAGTACTTC; CDR3: CASSQDKGRIQYF; size: NA; length: 13; J: TRBJ2-4; V: TRBV14; D: NA
DNA: TGTGCCAGCAGCTTGGGGGTCCCTGCGGGAGGGCAGGGTGAGACCCAGTACTTC; CDR3: CASSLGVPAGGQGETQYF; size: NA; length: 18; J: TRBJ2-5; V: TRBV7-2; D: TRBD2
DNA: TGCAGTGCTAGTTCCCCCTCTAGCGGGGGACGATGTGGCGAGCAGTACTTC; CDR3: CSASSPSSGGRCGEQYF; size: NA; length: 17; J: TRBJ2-7; V: TRBV20-1; D: TRBD2
DNA: TGTGCCAGCAGCGGCTCTGGGCGGGTTGAGGGCACTGAAGCTTTCTTT; CDR3: CASSGSGRVEGTEAFF; size: NA; length: 16; J: TRBJ1-1; V: TRBV7-3; D: NA
DNA: TGTGCCAGCAGCTCCGACAGGGGGCCTGGTAATGAAAAACTGTTTTTT; CDR3: CASSSDRGPGNEKLFF; size: NA; length: 16; J: TRBJ1-4; V: TRBV7-8; D: TRBD1
DNA: TGCAGTGCTAGAGGAGGAGGGGTCTATGGCTACACCTTC; CDR3: CSARGGGVYGYTF; size: NA; length: 13; J: TRBJ1-2; V: TRBV20-1; D: NA
DNA: TGCGCCAGCAGCGGAGGGGGCGCGGACTATGGCTACACCTTC; CDR3: CASSGGGADYGYTF; size: NA; length: 14; J: TRBJ1-2; V: TRBV5-1; D: TRBD1
DNA: TGTGCCAGCAGTGGGAATAGCGGAATCTACAATGAGCAGTTCTTC; CDR3: CASSGNSGIYNEQFF; size: NA; length: 15; J: TRBJ2-1; V: TRBV25-1; D: NA
DNA: TGTGCCATCAGCGGTGGGGGGTCACCCTACAATGAGCAGTTCTTC; CDR3: CAISGGGSPYNEQFF; size: NA; length: 15; J: TRBJ2-1; V: TRBV10-3; D: NA
DNA: TGTGCCAGCGGACGACAGCGGGAGACCCAGTACTTC; CDR3: CASGRQRETQYF; size: NA; length: 12; J: TRBJ2-5; V: TRBV6-6; D: NA
DNA: TGTGCCAGCAGTTACTTTCATTTCGGGACTGGGGCCAACGTCCTGACTTTC; CDR3: CASSYFHFGTGANVLTF; size: many; length: 17; J: TRBJ2-6; V: TRBV6-2/TRBV6-3; D: NA
DNA: TGTGCCAGCAACGGAAAGGACAGGGTCTTGTCAGAGACCCAGTACTTC; CDR3: CASNGKDRVLSETQYF; size: NA; length: 16; J: TRBJ2-5; V: TRBV7-6; D: TRBD1
DNA: TGTGCCATCAGTGCCCCCGGAACAGGGGATTCTAACTATGGCTACACCTTC; CDR3: CAISAPGTGDSNYGYTF; size: few; length: 17; J: TRBJ1-2; V: TRBV10-3; D: TRBD1
DNA: TGTGCCAGCAGCGGGGTCGCGGGAGCTTGGTACGAGCAGTACTTC; CDR3: CASSGVAGAWYEQYF; size: NA; length: 15; J: TRBJ2-7; V: TRBV28; D: TRBD2
DNA: TGTGCCAGCAGTGAGCAGCTACAAGAGTCCCAGTACTTC; CDR3: CASSEQLQESQYF; size: once; length: 13; J: TRBJ2-5; V: TRBV2; D: NA
DNA: TGTGCCAGCAGTGGCCGACTAGCGGGAGGCGTTACGCAGTATTTT; CDR3: CASSGRLAGGVTQYF; size: NA; length: 15; J: TRBJ2-3; V: TRBV6-5; D: TRBD2
DNA: TGCAGCGCCATGGGACAGGGGTACCCTGAAGCTTTCTTT; CDR3: CSAMGQGYPEAFF; size: few; length: 13; J: TRBJ1-1; V: TRBV29-1; D: TRBD1
DNA: TGCAGTGCTAGGGAAACTCCGAGCGGGGCGTACAATGAGCAGTTCTTC; CDR3: CSARETPSGAYNEQFF; size: few; length: 16; J: TRBJ2-1; V: TRBV20-1; D: TRBD2
DNA: TGCGCCAGCAGCCAAGTTGTTAGCAGGGATGGCTGCACCTTC; CDR3: CASSQVVSRDGCTF; size: NA; length: 14; J: TRBJ1-2; V: TRBV4-1; D: NA
DNA: TGTGCCAGCAGCGGACTGACAGGGAAAACCCCCTACGAGCAGTACTTC; CDR3: CASSGLTGKTPYEQYF; size: NA; length: 16; J: TRBJ2-7; V: TRBV7-9; D: TRBD1
DNA: TGCAGTGCTCTCGGGACTCGGAACACTGAAGCTTTCTTT; CDR3: CSALGTRNTEAFF; size: NA; length: 13; J: TRBJ1-1; V: TRBV20-1; D: NA
DNA: TGCAGTGCTCACATTCCGGGACAGGGCGTTCCATCTAACTATGGCTACACCTTC; CDR3: CSAHIPGQGVPSNYGYTF; size: NA; length: 18; J: TRBJ1-2; V: TRBV20-1; D: TRBD1
DNA: TGTGCCATCAGTGATAATGTGATGGGACAGGGTTTCGATGGCTACACCTTC; CDR3: CAISDNVMGQGFDGYTF; size: NA; length: 17; J: TRBJ1-2; V: TRBV10-3; D: TRBD1
DNA: TGTGCCAGCAGCTTGGGGACAGGGACCACAGATACGCAGTATTTT; CDR3: CASSLGTGTTDTQYF; size: NA; length: 15; J: TRBJ2-3; V: TRBV5-8; D: TRBD1
DNA: TGTGCCAGCAGATTTACAGCGGGACAGGGGTACGAGCAGTACTTC; CDR3: CASRFTAGQGYEQYF; size: NA; length: 15; J: TRBJ2-7; V: TRBV12-3/TRBV12-4; D: TRBD1